The T cell receptor (beta chain) under discussion was sequenced for a study of blood T cell repertoires in COVID-19. Study details: COVID-19 samples from acute and convalescent phases originated in the United States, Italy and Spain. From T cells, B-cell-depleted T cells, or PBMCs came the material, which was cDNA or gDNA.

In Seattle, patients joined the study during active infection and were tracked longitudinally. The table lists this clone with a few counts. Per the study methods: How many nucleated cells were present was estimated from reference gene primer amplification. This table comes from immunoSEQ multiplex PCR, and its TCRdb copy is limited to in-frame clones, with some not included. V and J calls and clone size are copied from that table; D and trimming were computed from the DNA. This sample has about 150,000 clones; about 85% occur once, and the top ten carry about 0.63%. Germline V CDR1 and CDR2: WNHNN, SYGVQD (reference sequence). The ends were cut back, 10 bases at V and 0 bases at J, with 16 bases in the middle. The CDR3 totals 15 residues.

The receptor was isolated from a man between 60 and 75 years old with COVID-19, enrolled during active disease. Sequencing was performed on peripheral blood. This chain links TRBV10-1 with TRBJ1-3; no reliable D call. The CDR3 loop reads CATPERKFSGNTIYF. The CDR3, as DNA: TGCGCCACCCCGGAGAGAAAATTCTCTGGAAACACCATATATTTT.